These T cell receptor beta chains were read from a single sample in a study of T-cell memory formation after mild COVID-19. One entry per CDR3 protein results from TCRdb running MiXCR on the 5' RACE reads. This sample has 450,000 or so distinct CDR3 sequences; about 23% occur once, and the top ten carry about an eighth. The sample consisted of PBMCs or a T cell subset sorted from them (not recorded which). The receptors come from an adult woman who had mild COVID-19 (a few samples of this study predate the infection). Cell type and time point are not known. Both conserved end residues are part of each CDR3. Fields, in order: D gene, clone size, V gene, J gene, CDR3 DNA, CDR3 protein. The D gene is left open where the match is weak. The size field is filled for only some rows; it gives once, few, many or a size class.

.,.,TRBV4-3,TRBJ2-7,TGCGCCAGCAGCCAAGAGAACCTATCGACCTACGAGCAGTACTTC,CASSQENLSTYEQYF
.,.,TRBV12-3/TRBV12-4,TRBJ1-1,TGTGCCAGCAGTTCCATTCCCTTCGAGGGGACTGAAGCTTTCTTT,CASSSIPFEGTEAFF
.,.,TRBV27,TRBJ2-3,TGTGCCAGCAGTTCACAGGTGGGAAGGGCTACGCAGTATTTT,CASSSQVGRATQYF
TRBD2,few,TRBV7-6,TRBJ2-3,TGTGCCAGCAGCTTAGGGGGACTAAGCGGGGGTTTCACAGATACGCAGTATTTT,CASSLGGLSGGFTDTQYF
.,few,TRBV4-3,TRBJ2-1,TGCGCCAGCAGCCTCGCTCTGGAGGACGAGCAGTTCTTC,CASSLALEDEQFF
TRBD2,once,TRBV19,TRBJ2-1,TGTGCCAGTAGTCGTTCCGGGGGGGTTACCTACAATGAGCAGTTCTTC,CASSRSGGVTYNEQFF
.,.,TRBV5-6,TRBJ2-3,TGTGCCAGCAGCTTGGTACCCCAGACAGATACGCAGTATTTT,CASSLVPQTDTQYF
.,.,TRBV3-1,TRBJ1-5,TGTGCCAGCAGCCAAGGCCCGAATGGCAATCAGCCCCAGCATTTT,CASSQGPNGNQPQHF
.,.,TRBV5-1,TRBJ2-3,TGCGCCAGCAGCCCCGCGATGGGGGATTCGGATACGCAGTATTTT,CASSPAMGDSDTQYF
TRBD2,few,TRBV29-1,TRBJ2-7,TGCAGCGTTGCTCAAGTAGCGGGAGGGACATTGGACGAGCAGTACTTC,CSVAQVAGGTLDEQYF
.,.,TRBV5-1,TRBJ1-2,TGCGCCAGCTCTCGGGACAACTTCTATGGCTACACCTTC,CASSRDNFYGYTF
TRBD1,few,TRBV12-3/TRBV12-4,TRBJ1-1,TGTGCCAGCAGCTTGGAGGGACAGGGGGCACTCCTACAAGCTTTCTTT,CASSLEGQGALLQAFF
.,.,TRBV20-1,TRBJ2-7,TGCAGTGCCGAAGAGAGGTTTCAGGAGTACTTC,CSAEERFQEYF
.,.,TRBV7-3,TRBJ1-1,TGTGCCGGAAGCCACACTGAAGCTTTCTTT,CAGSHTEAFF
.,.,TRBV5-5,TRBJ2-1,TGTGCCAGCAGCTTGGGGGCAACAGGTCCGGAGTGGTTCTTC,CASSLGATGPEWFF
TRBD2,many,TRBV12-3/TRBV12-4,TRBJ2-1,TGTGCCAGCAGTTTTAGCGGGGGGGACAATGAGCAGTTCTTC,CASSFSGGDNEQFF
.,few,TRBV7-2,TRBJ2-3,TGTGCCAGCAGCGGACACCGCACAGATACGCAGTATTTT,CASSGHRTDTQYF
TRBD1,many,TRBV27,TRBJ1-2,TGTGCCAGCAGCCAGACAGGGGCACTTGGTGGCTACACCTTC,CASSQTGALGGYTF
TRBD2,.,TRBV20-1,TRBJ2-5,TGCAGTGCTCTAGTTCTAGCGGAGTACCAAGAGACCCAGTACTTC,CSALVLAEYQETQYF
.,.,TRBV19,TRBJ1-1,TGTGCCAGTAGTACCCTCTCCGGAGGGAACACTGAAGCTTTCTTT,CASSTLSGGNTEAFF
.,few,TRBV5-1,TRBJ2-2,TGCGCCAGCAGCTTGAATTTCGGGGGCACCGGGGAGCTGTTTTTT,CASSLNFGGTGELFF
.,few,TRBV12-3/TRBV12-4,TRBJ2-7,TGTGCCAGCAGTTTAGTCGGAGGGGGACGGGTGGACTACGAGCAGTACTTC,CASSLVGGGRVDYEQYF
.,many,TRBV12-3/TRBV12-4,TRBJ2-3,TGTGCCAGCAGTTTAACTAGCACCGGCGCAGATACGCAGTATTTT,CASSLTSTGADTQYF